These 16 T cell receptor beta chains share one sample of origin, sequenced in a study of cytomegalovirus exposure and HLA in healthy donors (dated by TCRdb to about 2017). To prepare the library, the immunoSEQ multiplex PCR assay was applied. The multiplex PCR relied on a mix of 60 forward primers for TCR Vbeta segments and 13 reverse primers for TCR Jbeta segments. Drawn from immuneACCESS, this table holds only the in-frame rearrangements with V and J called that TCRdb kept. Clones are partly lost; checked studies trace under half to an unresolved V gene and leave the rest unexplained. Across this sample there are 95,000 or so clones, with approximately 70% seen only once. Together, the top ten hold more than 12% of the sample. The sequenced material came from PBMCs. The receptors were gathered from a woman aged 45 to 65 in good health and CMV-seropositive.

The chain employs TRBV19 and TRBJ1-1; possible D gene TRBD1, 6 bases. CDR3 size: 15 residues. The germline V gene has CDR1 LNHDA and CDR2 SQIVND (reference sequence). V gave up 6 bases and J gave up 3 bases, with 17 bases separating them. CDR3 residues: CASRGREGVDTEAFF. The CDR3 nucleotides read TGTGCCAGTAGGGGTCGGGAGGGGGTGGACACTGAAGCTTTCTTT.

This chain joins TRBV9 and TRBJ1-1, with 7 positions matching TRBD1. After removal of 3 bases from V and 5 bases from J, the junction contained 10 bases not matched to a gene. CDR1 SGDLS and CDR2 YYNGEE come from the germline V gene. This CDR3 spans 15 amino acids. The CDR3 sequence is CASSGPQGTWTEAFF. CDR3 DNA: TGTGCCAGCAGCGGACCACAGGGGACATGGACTGAAGCTTTCTTT.

The chain combines TRBV11-2 with TRBJ1-3; 9 bases agree with TRBD1. Germline V gene lookup returns CDR1 SGHAT and CDR2 FQNNGV. With 5 bases clipped from V and 2 bases from J, the junction kept 7 bases outside the gene matches. This CDR3 contains 16 residues. The CDR3 sequence is CASSRTGQGAGNTIYF. The DNA of the CDR3 is TGTGCCAGCAGCCGGACGGGACAGGGTGCTGGAAACACCATATATTTT.

This clone has a handful of counts. This chain uses TRBV19 with TRBJ2-7; D is uncertain. This CDR3 has 13 residues. The V gene lost 1 base and the J gene lost 4 bases, with 8 bases spanning the gap. Germline loops: CDR1 LNHDA, CDR2 SQIVND (reference sequence). In DNA form, the CDR3 reads TGTGCCAGTAGTATAGGTATCGGGTACGAGCAGTACTTC. It is translated as CASSIGIGYEQYF. The complete variable domain, with remaining parts taken from reference TRBV19 and TRBJ2-7, reads DGGITQSPKYLFRKEGQNVTLSCEQNLNHDAMYWYRQDPGQGLRLIYYSQIVNDFQKGDIAEGYSVSREKKESFPLTVTSAQKNPTAFYLCASSIGIGYEQYFGPGTRLTVT.

V gene TRBV7-9 combines with J gene TRBJ2-7, with 7 bases aligning to TRBD2. The CDR3 has 14 amino acids. From germline, CDR1 is SEHNR and CDR2 FQNEAQ (reference sequence). V was pared by 5 bases and J by 6 bases, with 10 bases of the junction left unmatched. The CDR3 is CASSQGGTIREQYF. For the CDR3, the DNA is TGTGCCAGCAGCCAGGGAGGGACGATTCGCGAGCAGTACTTC.

The rearrangement uses TRBV29-1 and TRBJ2-1; TRBD2 matches 7 bases. J lost 7 bases, V lost 4 bases, and 10 bases had no gene match. The CDR3 has 14 residues. Per germline, CDR1 SQVTM and CDR2 ANQGSEA. The CDR3 nucleotides are TGCAGCGTTGGGGTCGGCGGGAGCGGTAATGAGCAGTTCTTC. Amino acids: CSVGVGGSGNEQFF.

The rearrangement uses TRBV5-1 and TRBJ2-2, with 10 positions matching TRBD1. The V segment lost 5 bases and the J segment 6 bases; nucleotides outside the gene matches: 10. The V gene's germline CDR1 is SGHRS and CDR2 YFSETQ. The length of the CDR3 is 16 residues. The CDR3 protein is CASRLTGGVSPGELFF. The CDR3 region has the DNA TGCGCCAGCAGACTGACAGGGGGCGTTTCTCCCGGGGAGCTGTTTTTT.

This clone was seen a single time. The junction departs from the called germline gene at one end, perhaps through a read error. The rearrangement uses TRBV28 and TRBJ2-4; no clear D. Germline-derived CDR1 and CDR2 are MDHEN and SYDVKM. The CDR3 spans 14 residues. In DNA, the CDR3 is TGTGCCAGCAGTTTGTTAGTAGCCAAAAACATTCAATACTTC. It is translated as CASSLLVAKNIQYF.

The CDR3 DNA is TGCGCCAGCAGCCACTTGACAGGGAACACTGAAGCTTTCTTT. Its protein is CASSHLTGNTEAFF. J is TRBJ1-1 and V is TRBV4-3; possibly TRBD1 for D (6 bases). CDR1 is LGHNA, CDR2 YSLEER, per germline. Trimming took off 3 bases at V and 1 base at J, with 9 bases between the two ends. This CDR3 is 14 amino acids long.

The gene calls are TRBV28 and TRBJ2-7; TRBD1 aligns across 8 bases. Looked up from germline, CDR1 is MDHEN and CDR2 is SYDVKM. V lost 6 bases, J lost 3 bases, and 7 bases stayed unmatched. This CDR3 has 14 residues. The CDR3 protein is CASRGNDRGYEQYF. The CDR3 DNA follows: TGTGCCAGCAGGGGAAATGACAGGGGCTACGAGCAGTACTTC.

The count of this clone is one. The chain couples TRBV29-1 to TRBJ2-3; D is possibly TRBD2 (5 bases). The germline gives CDR1 SQVTM, CDR2 ANQGSEA. The CDR3 spans 12 residues. The germline V and J ends were trimmed by 7 bases and 3 bases, with 11 bases remaining between them. The CDR3 protein is CSAAGPTDTQYF. CDR3 in DNA: TGCAGCGCCGCGGGCCCTACAGATACGCAGTATTTT.

V gene TRBV7-9 combines with J gene TRBJ1-4, with a tentative D call TRBD1 (6 bases). CDR3 length equals 16 residues. V was trimmed by 5 bases and J by 8 bases, leaving 21 bases between them. Germline-derived CDR1 and CDR2 are SEHNR and FQNEAQ (reference sequence). The CDR3 is CASSDSDQGLGEKLFF. CDR3 coding DNA: TGTGCCAGCAGCGACTCTGACCAGGGGTTGGGGGAAAAACTGTTTTTT.

The chain carries TRBV11-3 and TRBJ2-2; 7 positions agree with TRBD2. Germline CDR1 SGHNT, CDR2 YENEEA. There are 13 residues in the CDR3. The V and J ends lost 7 bases and 3 bases, in that order; junction bases with no gene match: 2. The CDR3 here is CASTSGYTGELFF. The CDR3 nucleotides are TGTGCCAGCACTAGCGGATACACCGGGGAGCTGTTTTTT.

The chain recombines TRBV2 with TRBJ1-1; 8 positions match TRBD1. Germline lookup yields CDR1 SNHLY and CDR2 FYNNEI. Trimming took 6 bases from V and 3 from J; bases not matched to a gene: 3. CDR3 length: 13 residues. The CDR3 DNA follows: TGTGCCAGCAGCTACAGGGGGGACACTGAAGCTTTCTTT. Translated: CASSYRGDTEAFF.

This chain joins TRBV4-2 and TRBJ1-1; possible D gene TRBD1, 5 bases. V was cut by 2 bases and J by 0 bases, with 16 bases left in between. This CDR3 comprises 17 residues. Germline V gene data show CDR1 as LGHNA and CDR2 as YNFKEQ. For the CDR3, the DNA is TGTGCCAGCAGCCAATTCGTGGGGCGGGAGATGAACACTGAAGCTTTCTTT. It yields the protein CASSQFVGREMNTEAFF.

V and J are TRBV28 and TRBJ2-7; the D gene is possibly TRBD1 (6 bases). V gave up 5 bases and J gave up 3 bases, with 17 bases separating them. The germline CDR1 and CDR2 sequences are MDHEN and SYDVKM. This CDR3 contains 15 residues. The CDR3 DNA reads as TGTGCCAGCAGTATCGACAGGCTGAGACACTACGAGCAGTACTTC. This gives the protein CASSIDRLRHYEQYF.